This T cell receptor beta chain came from a study of CD8 T cells in ankylosing spondylitis. This CDR3 comprises 16 residues. V shed 1 base and J 7 bases; nucleotides not matched to a gene: 8. Per the germline V gene, CDR1 is SGHVS and CDR2 is FQNEAQ. This clonotype came up many times. TCRdb independently ran MiXCR on the 5' RACE reads; one entry per CDR3 protein. The repertoire has around 250,000 distinct CDR3 sequences, 18% of them found once; the top ten carry around 30%. This chain uses TRBV7-8 with TRBJ2-2; TRBD2 agrees at 8 bases. Input material: blood, either unsorted or a sorted T cell fraction (not recorded which). This clonotype originated in a male donor with ankylosing spondylitis or in good health (not recorded which). CDR3 loop: CASSLVAGGPYGELFF. The CDR3 nucleotides are TGTGCCAGCAGCTTAGTGGCGGGAGGACCTTACGGGGAGCTGTTTTTT. The full variable domain, rest sourced from reference TRBV7-8 and TRBJ2-2, is GAGVSQSPRYKVAKRGQDVALRCDPISGHVSLFWYQQALGQGPEFLTYFQNEAQLDKSGLPSDRFFAERPEGSVSTLKIQRTQQEDSAVYLCASSLVAGGPYGELFFGEGSRLTVL.